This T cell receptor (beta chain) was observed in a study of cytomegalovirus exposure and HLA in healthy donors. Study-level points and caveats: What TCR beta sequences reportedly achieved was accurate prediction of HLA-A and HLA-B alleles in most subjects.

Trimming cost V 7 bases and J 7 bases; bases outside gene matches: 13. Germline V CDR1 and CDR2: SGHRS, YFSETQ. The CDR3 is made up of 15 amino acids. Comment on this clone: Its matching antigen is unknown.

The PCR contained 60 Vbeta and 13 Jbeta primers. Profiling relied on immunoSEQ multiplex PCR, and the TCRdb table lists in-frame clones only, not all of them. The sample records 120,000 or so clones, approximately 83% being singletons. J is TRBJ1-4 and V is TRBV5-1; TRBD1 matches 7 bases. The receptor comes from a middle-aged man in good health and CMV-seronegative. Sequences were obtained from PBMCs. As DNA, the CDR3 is TGCGCCAGCCGGAACTCCGGGACAGCTATTGAAAAACTGTTTTTT. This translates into CASRNSGTAIEKLFF. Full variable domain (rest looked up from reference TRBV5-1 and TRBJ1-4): KAGVTQTPRYLIKTRGQQVTLSCSPISGHRSVSWYQQTPGQGLQFLFEYFSETQRNKGNFPGRFSGRQFSNSRSEMNVSTLELGDSALYLCASRNSGTAIEKLFFGSGTQLSVL.